The 13 T cell receptor beta chains in this list originate from one sample, sequenced in a study of shared clonotypes between healthy human individuals (dated by TCRdb to between 2020 and 2021). Library prep was done by the immunoSEQ multiplex PCR assay. What TCRdb holds here is the immuneACCESS table cut down to in-frame rearrangements. Part of the clones is not present; checked against another copy, under half of the missing clones reflect an unresolved V gene, and the others are unexplained. The sample contains more than 850,000 clones, around 82% of them found a single time. The ten biggest clones cover 0.52% of the sample. The specimen sequenced was memory CD4+ T cells from PBMCs. Reading the label with the study, this specimen's cell subset or site is: CD45RA-negative fraction. These receptor sequences come from a man aged 18-30 years in good health. Some clones in this sample may be carry-over from other donors' samples.

The rearrangement links TRBV15 to TRBJ2-3, with 7 bases aligning to TRBD2. The junction had 8 bases not matched to a gene; V was cut back by 9 bases and J by 2 bases. The CDR3 spans 14 residues. CDR1 LNHNV and CDR2 YYDKDF come from the germline V gene (reference sequence). As DNA, the CDR3 is TGTGCCACTAAGACGGGGGGATCCACAGATACGCAGTATTTT. It encodes CATKTGGSTDTQYF.

The rearrangement uses TRBV7-8 and TRBJ1-4; D may be TRBD1 (6 bases). CDR1 and CDR2 from the germline V gene are SGHVS and FQNEAQ. Trimming took off 5 bases at V and 4 bases at J, with 17 bases between the two ends. This CDR3 spans 16 amino acids. CDR3 amino acids: CASSRITGLNNEKLFF. The CDR3 nucleotides read TGTGCCAGCAGCCGTATCACAGGGCTAAATAATGAAAAACTGTTTTTT.

V usage is TRBV2 and J usage is TRBJ1-1; D is uncertain. V was shortened by 5 bases and J by 0 bases, with 7 bases between the two germline ends. CDR1 and CDR2 from the germline V gene are SNHLY and FYNNEI. The CDR3 contains 13 residues. The CDR3 reads CASSPDMNTEAFF. The CDR3 DNA is TGTGCCAGCAGTCCAGACATGAACACTGAAGCTTTCTTT.

The chain employs TRBV28 and TRBJ1-1; TRBD1 aligns across 7 bases. The J segment lost 10 bases and the V segment lost 7 bases, leaving 9 bases of the junction unmatched. The germline gives CDR1 MDHEN, CDR2 SYDVKM. The CDR3 runs 12 residues. CDR3 bases: TGTGCCAGCACCAGGGGGGGGGCGCGAGCTTTCTTT. Translated: CASTRGGARAFF.

Concerning this clone: In the same sample, other DNA sequences code for this CDR3. The chain recombines TRBV5-4 with TRBJ1-5; 8 bases are shared with TRBD1. CDR1 is SGHNT and CDR2 is YYREEE in the germline V gene (reference sequence). The V gene end was trimmed by 4 bases and the J gene end by 7 bases; junction bases not matched to a gene: 7. This CDR3 spans 14 amino acids. CDR3 residues: CASSLGTGDQPQHF. The CDR3 region has the DNA TGTGCCAGCAGCCTCGGGACAGGAGACCAGCCCCAGCATTTT.

The chain joins TRBV7-9 to TRBJ1-5; 7 bases agree with TRBD1. The CDR3 is made up of 15 amino acids. Germline CDR1 is SEHNR and CDR2 is FQNEAQ (reference sequence). V dropped 5 bases and J dropped 9; count of bases not matched to a gene: 13. The CDR3 loop is CASSLVQGPSGPQHF. For the CDR3, the DNA is TGTGCCAGCAGCCTCGTACAGGGGCCCTCGGGGCCCCAGCATTTT. Based on the CDR3 plus reference TRBV7-9 and TRBJ1-5, the full variable domain is DTGVSQNPRHKITKRGQNVTFRCDPISEHNRLYWYRQTLGQGPEFLTYFQNEAQLEKSRLLSDRFSAERPKGSFSTLEIQRTEQGDSAMYLCASSLVQGPSGPQHFGDGTRLSIL.

The chain carries TRBV6-5 and TRBJ1-1; TRBD1 matches at 8 bases. Germline values: CDR1 MNHEY, CDR2 SVGAGI. CDR3 length: 15 residues. The trim removed 2 bases at V and 4 bases at J, leaving 6 bases unmatched. This CDR3 reads CASSYGGTGGTEAFF. In nucleotides, the CDR3 is TGTGCCAGCAGTTACGGGGGAACAGGGGGCACTGAAGCTTTCTTT.

V gene TRBV7-2 combines with J gene TRBJ2-1; D gene unclear. Looked up from germline, CDR1 is SGHTA and CDR2 is FQGNSA. Trimming removed 3 bases from V and 5 bases from J, with 8 bases in between. The CDR3 consists of 13 residues. The CDR3 region has the DNA TGTGCCAGCAGCTTGGGCAGGCACAATGAGCAGTTCTTC. Translating gives CASSLGRHNEQFF.

The J gene is TRBJ1-4, the V gene TRBV9; D uncertain. V lost 3 bases to trimming and J lost 6 bases, with 6 bases between them. CDR3 length equals 12 residues. Germline values: CDR1 SGDLS, CDR2 YYNGEE. For the CDR3, the DNA is TGTGCCAGCAGCGCCCAGCATGAAAAACTGTTTTTT. As protein: CASSAQHEKLFF.

The rearrangement uses TRBV5-1 and TRBJ2-3, with D hard to call. V was clipped by 0 bases and J by 6 bases, with 14 bases between them. The germline V gene encodes CDR1 SGHRS and CDR2 YFSETQ. CDR3 size: 15 residues. CDR3 region: CASSLASVIADTQYF. Here the CDR3 DNA reads TGCGCCAGCAGCTTGGCGTCAGTGATTGCGGATACGCAGTATTTT.

The CDR3 here is CASSLALGVLTNTEAFF. The CDR3 bases are TGCGCCAGCAGCTTGGCTTTAGGGGTCTTGACGAACACTGAAGCTTTCTTT. This sequence joins TRBV5-1 and TRBJ1-1, with D possibly matching TRBD1 (5 bases). Germline V gives CDR1 SGHRS, CDR2 YFSETQ. Trimming took off 0 bases at V and 1 base at J, with 16 bases between the two ends. The CDR3 runs 17 residues.

This chain links TRBV7-9 with TRBJ1-1; D gene uncertain. V was trimmed by 0 bases and J by 6 bases, leaving 20 bases between them. The CDR3 covers 17 residues. Germline CDR1 SEHNR, CDR2 FQNEAQ (reference sequence). Here the CDR3 reads CASSLAMGRSGRPEAFF. The CDR3 DNA reads TGTGCCAGCAGCTTAGCGATGGGAAGGTCCGGGAGGCCTGAAGCTTTCTTT.

This clone was found many times. The rearrangement joins TRBV5-4 to TRBJ1-1, with D unresolved. V gave up 0 bases and J gave up 2 bases, with 14 bases separating them. Germline V lookup: CDR1 SGHNT, CDR2 YYREEE (reference sequence). The CDR3 length is 16 residues. The CDR3 nucleotides are TGTGCCAGCAGCTTGGGTTCGAAGCCCCCAAACACTGAAGCTTTCTTT. Residues: CASSLGSKPPNTEAFF.